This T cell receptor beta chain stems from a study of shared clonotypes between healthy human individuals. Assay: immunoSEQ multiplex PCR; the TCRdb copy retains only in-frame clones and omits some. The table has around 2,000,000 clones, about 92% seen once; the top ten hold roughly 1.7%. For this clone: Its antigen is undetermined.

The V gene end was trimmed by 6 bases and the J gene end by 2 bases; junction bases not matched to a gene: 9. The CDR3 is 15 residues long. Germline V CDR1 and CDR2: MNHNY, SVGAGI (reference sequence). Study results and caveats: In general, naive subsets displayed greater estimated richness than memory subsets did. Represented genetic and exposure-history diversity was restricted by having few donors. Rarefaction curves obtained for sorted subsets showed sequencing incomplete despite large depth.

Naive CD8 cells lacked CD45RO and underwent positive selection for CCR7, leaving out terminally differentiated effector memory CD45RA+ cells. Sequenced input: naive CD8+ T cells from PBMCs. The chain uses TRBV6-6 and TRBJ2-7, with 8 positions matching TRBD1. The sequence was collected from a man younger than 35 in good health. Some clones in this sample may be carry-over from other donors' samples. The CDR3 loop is CASRLTGGFPYEQYF. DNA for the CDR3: TGTGCCAGCAGACTAACAGGGGGGTTTCCCTACGAGCAGTACTTC.